The TCR beta chain under discussion was sequenced for a study of cytomegalovirus exposure and HLA in healthy donors. The PCR made use of 60 Vbeta and 13 Jbeta primers. Sequencing used immunoSEQ multiplex PCR; TCRdb keeps in-frame clones, though not all of them. The sample records around 130,000 clones, 70% to 85% being singletons. Germline V gives CDR1 MDHEN, CDR2 SYDVKM. V shed 5 bases and J 8 bases; nucleotides not matched to a gene: 9. The length of the CDR3 is 14 residues. This clone has more than one count but fewer than ten. The chain has TRBV28 and TRBJ1-2; the match to TRBD1 covers 9 bases. The clonotype comes from a young man in good health and CMV-seropositive. The sequencing input was PBMCs. CDR3 nucleotide sequence: TGTGCCAGCAGTCCGTGGACAGGGGTTTACGGCTACACCTTC. This encodes CASSPWTGVYGYTF.